These 2 T cell receptor beta chains came from one sample sequenced in a study of T-cell reconstitution after alpha-beta-depleted transplantation in children. As it was prepared, the TCRbeta library received unique molecular identifiers. Each CDR3 protein is one row after TCRdb ran MiXCR on the PCR reads. The profile shows roughly 490,000 distinct CDR3 sequences, more than 9.5% of them singletons. Here the sequenced sample was PBMCs, mostly from graft donor cells, taken 180 days after TCRalphabeta/CD19-depleted stem cell transplant. These receptors were obtained from a female patient aged 2 to 10 who had a stem cell transplant for aplastic anemia, so the T cells may come from the graft donor.

The V call is TRBV13, the J call TRBJ2-3; D possibly matches TRBD1 or TRBD2 (5 bases each). Germline V lookup: CDR1 PRHDT, CDR2 FYEKMQ (reference sequence). Trimming took 5 bases from V and 1 from J, leaving 10 bases between them. This CDR3 has 14 amino acids. CDR3 nucleotide sequence: TGTGCCAGCAGCCTGGGACGCCGCACAGATACGCAGTATTTT. This sequence encodes CASSLGRRTDTQYF.

This sequence joins TRBV28 and TRBJ1-1; 7 nucleotides agree with TRBD1. This CDR3 contains 14 residues. Looked up from germline, CDR1 is MDHEN and CDR2 is SYDVKM. With V trimmed by 6 bases and J by 2 bases, 6 bases remained unmatched. The CDR3 is CASRTGQPNTEAFF. As DNA, the CDR3 is TGTGCCAGCAGAACGGGACAGCCAAACACTGAAGCTTTCTTT.